This T cell receptor (beta chain) was profiled in a study of metastatic and nonmetastatic thyroid tumors. This clone was counted many times. MiXCR reprocessed the PCR reads for TCRdb. The sample records around 25,000 clones, over 10% being singletons. Patients were all untreated before their thyroid surgery. The germline gives CDR1 SGHVS, CDR2 FQNEAQ. The germline V and J ends were trimmed by 5 bases and 13 bases, with 26 bases remaining between them. This CDR3 comprises 15 residues. The chain couples TRBV7-8 to TRBJ1-2; possibly TRBD1 for D (6 bases). The receptor was derived from a female donor with papillary thyroid cancer or a benign thyroid nodule (not recorded which). Some clones in this sample may be carry-over from other donors' samples. Sample: blood. The CDR3 is CASSHRDRTPGVVTF. In DNA, the CDR3 is TGTGCCAGCAGCCATCGAGACAGGACCCCCGGAGTTGTCACCTTC. Combining the CDR3 with reference TRBV7-8 and TRBJ1-2 gives the whole variable domain GAGVSQSPRYKVAKRGQDVALRCDPISGHVSLFWYQQALGQGPEFLTYFQNEAQLDKSGLPSDRFFAERPEGSVSTLKIQRTQQEDSAVYLCASSHRDRTPGVVTFGSGTRLTVV.